This TCR beta chain is from a study of Ad26.COV2.S vaccination and SARS-CoV-2 variants. The CDR3 is made up of 14 amino acids. Germline V gene sequence: CDR1 MNHEY, CDR2 SVGAGI. V was clipped by 2 bases and J by 2 bases, with 7 bases between them. Produced via immunoSEQ multiplex PCR; TCRdb's table is partial and in-frame only. The sample holds about 94,000 clones, 82% seen once. Concerning this clone: Its specificity is not known.

Study observations and caveats: Greater spike-specific TCR breadth was seen in vaccine recipients than in placebo recipients. CD8+ and CD4+ T cells specific for spike reportedly responded with substantial breadth after vaccination.

This chain uses TRBV6-5 with TRBJ1-5, with no clear D. The TCR comes from a human donor who had recovered from COVID-19. Here the sequenced sample was peripheral blood, taken after recovery from COVID-19. DNA of the CDR3: TGTGCCAGCAGTTACGGGTTTGGCAATCAGCCCCAGCATTTT. Its translation is CASSYGFGNQPQHF.